These T cell receptor beta chains were read from a single sample in a study of metastatic and nonmetastatic thyroid tumors. TCRdb ran MiXCR on the PCR reads. This table holds several thousand clones, 39% found once. The specimen was tumor tissue. Every receptor here comes from a female donor with papillary thyroid cancer or a benign thyroid nodule (not recorded which). Some clones in this sample may be carry-over from other donors' samples. Both conserved end residues are part of each CDR3. The order of the fields is V gene, D gene, J gene, clone size, CDR3 protein, CDR3 DNA. D genes are given only for firm matches. Some rows mark clone size as missing; the rest say once, few, many or name a class of expanded clone.

v_gene: TRBV18
d_gene: .
j_gene: TRBJ2-7
abundance: .
CDR3aa: CASSPNLGTNSYEQYF
CDR3nt: TGTGCCAGCTCACCGAATCTCGGTACTAACTCCTACGAGCAGTACTTC

v_gene: TRBV6-2/TRBV6-3
d_gene: TRBD2
j_gene: TRBJ2-7
abundance: few
CDR3aa: CASSYEEGGPYEQYF
CDR3nt: TGTGCCAGCAGTTACGAAGAGGGAGGGCCCTACGAGCAGTACTTC

v_gene: TRBV5-6
d_gene: TRBD1
j_gene: TRBJ1-6
abundance: .
CDR3aa: CASSFRDRPTSPLHF
CDR3nt: TGTGCCAGCAGCTTCCGGGACAGGCCGACATCACCCCTCCACTTT

v_gene: TRBV30
d_gene: .
j_gene: TRBJ2-1
abundance: few
CDR3aa: CAWSQLGNSYNEQFF
CDR3nt: TGTGCCTGGAGCCAACTAGGTAACTCCTACAATGAGCAGTTCTTC

v_gene: TRBV7-8
d_gene: .
j_gene: TRBJ1-2
abundance: .
CDR3aa: CASSLGQSYGYTF
CDR3nt: TGTGCCAGCAGCTTAGGACAGTCCTATGGCTACACCTTC

v_gene: TRBV4-1
d_gene: .
j_gene: TRBJ2-7
abundance: .
CDR3aa: CASSLFQAEAVRSSYEQYF
CDR3nt: TGCGCCAGCAGTTTATTCCAAGCTGAGGCGGTTCGGTCGTCCTACGAGCAGTACTTC

v_gene: TRBV6-2/TRBV6-3
d_gene: TRBD1
j_gene: TRBJ1-4
abundance: .
CDR3aa: CASSPAGGTNVKLFF
CDR3nt: TGTGCCAGCAGCCCAGCAGGGGGCACTAATGTAAAACTGTTTTTT

v_gene: TRBV6-1
d_gene: TRBD1
j_gene: TRBJ1-6
abundance: few
CDR3aa: CASTRTGSNSPLHF
CDR3nt: TGTGCCAGCACCCGGACAGGGTCTAATTCACCCCTCCACTTT

v_gene: TRBV2
d_gene: .
j_gene: TRBJ2-7
abundance: .
CDR3aa: CASSEAGTYEQYF
CDR3nt: TGTGCCAGCAGTGAAGCAGGGACCTACGAGCAGTACTTC

v_gene: TRBV12-3/TRBV12-4
d_gene: .
j_gene: TRBJ1-1
abundance: few
CDR3aa: CASRPDSRPEAFF
CDR3nt: TGTGCCAGCAGACCCGACAGTCGCCCTGAAGCTTTCTTT

v_gene: TRBV30
d_gene: .
j_gene: TRBJ1-5
abundance: .
CDR3aa: CAWSLSAQPQHF
CDR3nt: TGTGCCTGGAGTCTCTCCGCTCAGCCCCAGCATTTT

v_gene: TRBV28
d_gene: .
j_gene: TRBJ1-2
abundance: few
CDR3aa: CASSSRQLVFTLNYGYTF
CDR3nt: TGTGCCAGCAGTTCGCGACAGCTCGTGTTCACGCTGAACTATGGCTACACCTTC

v_gene: TRBV11-2
d_gene: TRBD2
j_gene: TRBJ2-1
abundance: .
CDR3aa: CASSLAGGGEQFF
CDR3nt: TGTGCCAGCAGCTTAGCGGGAGGGGGTGAGCAGTTCTTC

v_gene: TRBV6-4
d_gene: TRBD2
j_gene: TRBJ2-2
abundance: .
CDR3aa: CASSDGRDTGELFF
CDR3nt: TGTGCCAGCAGCGACGGGAGGGACACCGGGGAGCTGTTTTTT

v_gene: TRBV6-6
d_gene: .
j_gene: TRBJ2-1
abundance: .
CDR3aa: CASSYGSGIPNEQFF
CDR3nt: TGTGCCAGCAGTTACGGATCCGGGATCCCCAATGAGCAGTTCTTC

v_gene: TRBV6-1
d_gene: TRBD2
j_gene: TRBJ2-7
abundance: .
CDR3aa: CASSGIGLAGFYEQYF
CDR3nt: TGTGCCAGCAGTGGAATCGGACTAGCGGGGTTCTACGAGCAGTACTTC

v_gene: TRBV20-1
d_gene: TRBD1
j_gene: TRBJ1-5
abundance: large
CDR3aa: CSAVRQGELNQPQHF
CDR3nt: TGCAGTGCGGTTAGACAGGGAGAATTGAATCAGCCCCAGCATTTT

v_gene: TRBV18
d_gene: .
j_gene: TRBJ2-2
abundance: .
CDR3aa: CASSPTGELFF
CDR3nt: TGTGCCAGCTCACCGACCGGGGAGCTGTTTTTT

v_gene: TRBV6-2/TRBV6-3
d_gene: .
j_gene: TRBJ1-1
abundance: .
CDR3aa: CASSYSRVVNTEAFF
CDR3nt: TGTGCCAGCAGTTACTCGAGGGTGGTGAACACTGAAGCTTTCTTT

v_gene: TRBV7-2
d_gene: TRBD1
j_gene: TRBJ2-7
abundance: medium-sized
CDR3aa: CASSSPFRDRVNEQYF
CDR3nt: TGTGCCAGCAGCTCCCCTTTCCGGGACAGGGTAAACGAGCAGTACTTC

v_gene: TRBV20-1
d_gene: TRBD1
j_gene: TRBJ1-5
abundance: medium-sized
CDR3aa: CSARAGTGLNQPQHF
CDR3nt: TGCAGTGCTAGGGCCGGGACAGGGTTAAATCAGCCCCAGCATTTT

v_gene: TRBV30
d_gene: TRBD1
j_gene: TRBJ1-2
abundance: .
CDR3aa: CAWLDRGHVGYTF
CDR3nt: TGTGCCTGGTTGGACAGGGGGCATGTTGGCTACACCTTC

v_gene: TRBV20-1
d_gene: TRBD2
j_gene: TRBJ2-3
abundance: .
CDR3aa: CSARDPTSGSDDTQYF
CDR3nt: TGCAGTGCTAGAGACCCTACTAGCGGGAGTGATGATACGCAGTATTTT

v_gene: TRBV19
d_gene: .
j_gene: TRBJ2-7
abundance: .
CDR3aa: CASRANGTPEQYF
CDR3nt: TGTGCCAGCCGAGCGAATGGGACCCCCGAGCAGTACTTC

v_gene: TRBV2
d_gene: TRBD1
j_gene: TRBJ2-7
abundance: few
CDR3aa: CAREGRGTGINEQYF
CDR3nt: TGTGCCAGGGAAGGAAGGGGGACAGGGATAAACGAGCAGTACTTC

v_gene: TRBV6-1
d_gene: .
j_gene: TRBJ1-2
abundance: few
CDR3aa: CASTEGVQGYGYTF
CDR3nt: TGTGCCAGCACCGAGGGCGTACAGGGCTATGGCTACACCTTC

v_gene: TRBV28
d_gene: .
j_gene: TRBJ1-5
abundance: .
CDR3aa: CASKTYREVNNQPQHF
CDR3nt: TGTGCCAGCAAAACTTACAGGGAAGTGAACAATCAGCCCCAGCATTTT

v_gene: TRBV6-1
d_gene: TRBD2
j_gene: TRBJ2-7
abundance: .
CDR3aa: CASSPRTSAIRDEQYF
CDR3nt: TGTGCCAGCAGTCCAAGGACTAGCGCGATACGCGACGAGCAGTACTTC

v_gene: TRBV20-1
d_gene: TRBD2
j_gene: TRBJ2-3
abundance: .
CDR3aa: CSARYLSGKGTDTQYF
CDR3nt: TGCAGTGCTAGATACCTTAGCGGGAAGGGCACAGATACGCAGTATTTT

v_gene: TRBV10-3
d_gene: TRBD1
j_gene: TRBJ1-6
abundance: .
CDR3aa: CAITRDSADSPLHF
CDR3nt: TGTGCCATCACTCGGGACAGCGCTGATTCACCCCTCCACTTT

v_gene: TRBV5-1
d_gene: .
j_gene: TRBJ1-6
abundance: .
CDR3aa: CASSSDGNNSPLHF
CDR3nt: TGCGCCAGCAGCTCCGACGGCAATAATTCACCCCTCCACTTT

v_gene: TRBV28
d_gene: TRBD2
j_gene: TRBJ2-1
abundance: .
CDR3aa: CASSLGTSGEQFF
CDR3nt: TGTGCCAGCAGTTTGGGGACTAGCGGAGAGCAGTTCTTC

v_gene: TRBV20-1
d_gene: .
j_gene: TRBJ2-7
abundance: .
CDR3aa: CSARIQGMWGSYEQYF
CDR3nt: TGCAGTGCTAGAATTCAGGGGATGTGGGGGTCCTACGAGCAGTACTTC

v_gene: TRBV28
d_gene: .
j_gene: TRBJ2-3
abundance: few
CDR3aa: CASSFRNQGDTQYF
CDR3nt: TGTGCCAGCAGTTTTCGTAACCAGGGAGATACGCAGTATTTT

v_gene: TRBV28
d_gene: TRBD2
j_gene: TRBJ2-1
abundance: .
CDR3aa: CASSFPLTSGRMVSYNEQFF
CDR3nt: TGTGCCAGCAGTTTTCCCTTGACTAGCGGGAGGATGGTATCCTACAATGAGCAGTTCTTC

v_gene: TRBV4-1
d_gene: TRBD1
j_gene: TRBJ2-1
abundance: medium-sized
CDR3aa: CASSQERGTGIFGGQFF
CDR3nt: TGCGCCAGCAGCCAAGAAAGGGGGACAGGGATCTTCGGTGGGCAGTTCTTC

v_gene: TRBV3-1
d_gene: .
j_gene: TRBJ2-3
abundance: .
CDR3aa: CASSQDASGSDTQYF
CDR3nt: TGTGCCAGCAGCCAAGACGCTAGTGGGTCAGATACGCAGTATTTT

v_gene: TRBV4-3
d_gene: TRBD2
j_gene: TRBJ2-3
abundance: medium-sized
CDR3aa: CASSQDLLAGGRTSTDTQYF
CDR3nt: TGCGCCAGCAGCCAAGATCTTCTTGCGGGAGGACGTACTAGCACAGATACGCAGTATTTT

v_gene: TRBV20-1
d_gene: .
j_gene: TRBJ1-2
abundance: .
CDR3aa: CSARRSNYGYTF
CDR3nt: TGCAGTGCTAGGAGGTCAAACTATGGCTACACCTTC

v_gene: TRBV6-1
d_gene: .
j_gene: TRBJ1-1
abundance: .
CDR3aa: CASSGSGFTEAFF
CDR3nt: TGTGCCAGCAGTGGCTCAGGCTTCACTGAAGCTTTCTTT

v_gene: TRBV2
d_gene: .
j_gene: TRBJ2-7
abundance: few
CDR3aa: CASSNSQPARLDEQYF
CDR3nt: TGTGCCAGCAGTAACTCCCAGCCGGCCCGCCTTGACGAGCAGTACTTC

v_gene: TRBV27
d_gene: .
j_gene: TRBJ1-5
abundance: few
CDR3aa: CASGSGSGWQPQHF
CDR3nt: TGTGCCAGCGGATCAGGTTCGGGTTGGCAGCCCCAGCATTTT

v_gene: TRBV7-2
d_gene: .
j_gene: TRBJ1-5
abundance: .
CDR3aa: CASSPGPYNQPQHF
CDR3nt: TGTGCCAGCAGCCCCGGACCTTACAATCAGCCCCAGCATTTT

v_gene: TRBV6-5
d_gene: .
j_gene: TRBJ2-1
abundance: .
CDR3aa: CASNRGDYQFF
CDR3nt: TGTGCCAGCAATCGGGGCGATTATCAGTTCTTC

v_gene: TRBV11-3
d_gene: .
j_gene: TRBJ1-1
abundance: .
CDR3aa: CASSLWRNTEAFF
CDR3nt: TGTGCCAGCAGCTTATGGAGGAACACTGAAGCTTTCTTT

v_gene: TRBV20-1
d_gene: TRBD2
j_gene: TRBJ2-2
abundance: .
CDR3aa: CSASLAGGMTGELFF
CDR3nt: TGCAGTGCGTCGCTAGCGGGAGGGATGACCGGGGAGCTGTTTTTT

v_gene: TRBV28
d_gene: .
j_gene: TRBJ1-2
abundance: few
CDR3aa: CASSWSQQRSYTF
CDR3nt: TGTGCCAGCAGTTGGTCACAGCAGCGTAGCTACACCTTC

v_gene: TRBV5-1
d_gene: TRBD2
j_gene: TRBJ2-2
abundance: .
CDR3aa: CASSSGLAGPGELFF
CDR3nt: TGCGCCAGCAGCTCCGGACTAGCCGGTCCCGGGGAGCTGTTTTTT

v_gene: TRBV12-3/TRBV12-4
d_gene: TRBD1
j_gene: TRBJ2-7
abundance: few
CDR3aa: CASRTETGDNYEQYF
CDR3nt: TGTGCCAGCAGAACAGAGACAGGGGACAACTACGAGCAGTACTTC

v_gene: TRBV19
d_gene: TRBD2
j_gene: TRBJ2-1
abundance: .
CDR3aa: CASSLPSGGSYNEQFF
CDR3nt: TGTGCCAGTAGTCTACCTAGCGGGGGCTCCTACAATGAGCAGTTCTTC

v_gene: TRBV27
d_gene: .
j_gene: TRBJ2-1
abundance: medium-sized
CDR3aa: CASSLFGGGLSDEQFF
CDR3nt: TGTGCCAGCAGTTTATTTGGAGGGGGGTTGTCGGATGAGCAGTTCTTC

v_gene: TRBV2
d_gene: .
j_gene: TRBJ1-1
abundance: .
CDR3aa: CASSVGIGTEAFF
CDR3nt: TGTGCCAGCAGTGTGGGTATCGGCACTGAAGCTTTCTTT

v_gene: TRBV28
d_gene: .
j_gene: TRBJ2-5
abundance: medium-sized
CDR3aa: CASSPERAIIQETQYF
CDR3nt: TGTGCCAGCAGTCCGGAGCGGGCCATAATCCAAGAGACCCAGTACTTC

v_gene: TRBV28
d_gene: TRBD2
j_gene: TRBJ2-1
abundance: .
CDR3aa: CASQFSGTVDEQFF
CDR3nt: TGTGCCAGTCAGTTTAGCGGGACTGTCGATGAGCAGTTCTTC

v_gene: TRBV29-1
d_gene: .
j_gene: TRBJ1-1
abundance: few
CDR3aa: CSVDGGVTEAFF
CDR3nt: TGCAGCGTTGATGGAGGGGTCACTGAAGCTTTCTTT

v_gene: TRBV6-5
d_gene: TRBD1
j_gene: TRBJ1-1
abundance: few
CDR3aa: CASRLQGSVNTEAFF
CDR3nt: TGTGCCAGCAGGTTACAGGGGTCGGTGAACACTGAAGCTTTCTTT

v_gene: TRBV12-3/TRBV12-4
d_gene: .
j_gene: TRBJ1-4
abundance: .
CDR3aa: CASSLAGTEKLFF
CDR3nt: TGTGCCAGCAGTTTAGCGGGCACCGAAAAACTGTTTTTT